This T cell receptor (beta chain) comes out of a study of cytotoxic CD8 clonotypes in ibrutinib-treated CLL. Study overall: The subjects consisted of about eleven relapsed/refractory and around 15 treatment-naive individuals, with roughly 17 IGHV unmutated. Complete response was seen in 2 patients and partial in roughly 25; about twelve progressed and about 15 stayed remitted after a median 68 months.

The CDR3 contains 16 residues. Trimming cost V 10 bases and J 12 bases; bases outside gene matches: 24. Germline-derived CDR1 and CDR2 are MNHEY and SMNVEV (reference sequence). Study-wide findings and caveats: Baseline clonality, higher than in age-matched healthy donors, tracked circulating CD8+ T-cell counts.

Target depth was 1 in 200,000 to 1 in 1 million T cells, about 10x per clonotype. The protocol was immunoSEQ multiplex PCR, while the TCRdb copy is restricted to in-frame clones and leaves out a portion. The sample lists 150,000 to 200,000 clones, approximately 91% occurring once. A note on this clone: Its antigen is currently unknown.

The chain carries TRBV27 and TRBJ2-3; TRBD2 matches at 8 bases. This sequence was found in a human donor with chronic lymphocytic leukemia. This material consisted of PBMCs, taken at disease progression, from a patient treated with ibrutinib. The CDR3 DNA reads as TGTGCCACCCGTCCCGCCGAGCTTGCGGGAGGAGGGAGCCAGTATTTT. This gives the protein CATRPAELAGGGSQYF.